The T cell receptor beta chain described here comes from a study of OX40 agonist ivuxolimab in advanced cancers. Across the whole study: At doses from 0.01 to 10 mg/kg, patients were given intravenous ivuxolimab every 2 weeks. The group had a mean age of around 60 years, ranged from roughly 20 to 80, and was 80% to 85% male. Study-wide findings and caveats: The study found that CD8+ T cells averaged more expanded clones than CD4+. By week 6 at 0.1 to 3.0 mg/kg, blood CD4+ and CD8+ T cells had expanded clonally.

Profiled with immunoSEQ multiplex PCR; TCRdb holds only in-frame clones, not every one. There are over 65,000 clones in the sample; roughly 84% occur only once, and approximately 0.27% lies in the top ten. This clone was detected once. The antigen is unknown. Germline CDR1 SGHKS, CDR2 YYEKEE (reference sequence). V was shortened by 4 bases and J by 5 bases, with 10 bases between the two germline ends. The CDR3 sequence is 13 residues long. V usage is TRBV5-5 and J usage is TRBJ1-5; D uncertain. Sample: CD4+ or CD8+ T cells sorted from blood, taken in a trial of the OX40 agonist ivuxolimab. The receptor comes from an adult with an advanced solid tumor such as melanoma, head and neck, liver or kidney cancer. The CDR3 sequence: CASSPASDQPQHF. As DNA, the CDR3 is TGTGCCAGCAGCCCCGCCTCGGATCAGCCCCAGCATTTT. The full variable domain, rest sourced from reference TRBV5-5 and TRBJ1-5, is DAGVTQSPTHLIKTRGQQVTLRCSPISGHKSVSWYQQVLGQGPQFIFQYYEKEERGRGNFPDRFSARQFPNYSSELNVNALLLGDSALYLCASSPASDQPQHFGDGTRLSIL.